The 8 T cell receptor beta chains reported below all come from one sample, sequenced in a study of OX40 agonist ivuxolimab in advanced cancers. Profiled with immunoSEQ multiplex PCR; TCRdb holds only in-frame clones, not every one. The data hold roughly 89,000 clones, with about 86% observed a single time. This specimen consisted of CD4+ or CD8+ T cells sorted from blood, obtained in a trial of the OX40 agonist ivuxolimab. Receptor source: an adult with an advanced solid tumor such as melanoma, head and neck, liver or kidney cancer.

V and J are TRBV28 and TRBJ2-7; 7 nucleotides match TRBD1. Germline-derived CDR1 and CDR2 are MDHEN and SYDVKM. V dropped 6 bases and J dropped 0; count of bases not matched to a gene: 5. CDR3 length: 14 amino acids. This CDR3 reads CASRQDRVSYEQYF. CDR3 coding DNA: TGTGCCAGCAGGCAAGACAGGGTCTCCTACGAGCAGTACTTC.

The V gene is TRBV2, the J gene TRBJ1-6, with 8 bases matching TRBD1. The CDR3 is 16 amino acids. Germline V gene data show CDR1 as SNHLY and CDR2 as FYNNEI. Trimming cost V 7 bases and J 1 base; bases outside gene matches: 6. CDR3 in amino acids: CASMDRVGSYNSPLHF. The CDR3 nucleotides are TGTGCCAGCATGGACAGGGTCGGGTCCTATAATTCACCCCTCCACTTT.

This clone was counted between two and nine times. V usage is TRBV6-1 and J usage is TRBJ2-1; D not certain. The V end lost 5 bases, the J end lost 4 bases, and 3 bases lay between the germline ends. The CDR3 extends over 11 amino acids. CDR1 is MNHNS and CDR2 is SASEGT in the germline V gene. The CDR3 DNA reads as TGTGCCAGCAGTCGTTACAATGAGCAGTTCTTC. Protein product: CASSRYNEQFF.

The V gene is TRBV29-1, the J gene TRBJ2-7, with TRBD2 identical over 8 bases. After removal of 5 bases from V and 4 bases from J, the junction contained 7 bases not matched to a gene. CDR1 SQVTM and CDR2 ANQGSEA come from the germline V gene. The CDR3 is 13 residues long. The chain's CDR3 is CSVQSGSPYEQYF. The CDR3 region has the DNA TGCAGCGTTCAAAGCGGGAGCCCTTACGAGCAGTACTTC.

The genes are TRBV30 and TRBJ1-5; D uncertain. The CDR3 extends over 13 amino acids. The V end was cut by 2 bases, the J end by 5 bases, with 10 bases between. Germline V lookup: CDR1 GTSNPN, CDR2 SVGIG (reference sequence). CDR3 loop: CAWSFGSYQPQHF. DNA for the CDR3: TGTGCCTGGAGTTTTGGGAGTTATCAGCCCCAGCATTTT.

The CDR3 region has the DNA TGTGCCAGCAAGTTGACAGTGTCGAGCTCCTACAATGAGCAGTTCTTC. This encodes CASKLTVSSSYNEQFF. The rearrangement links TRBV27 to TRBJ2-1; a weak D match, TRBD1 (5 bases). V was pared by 7 bases and J by 0 bases, with 16 bases between. Germline V gene lookup returns CDR1 MNHEY and CDR2 SMNVEV (reference sequence). The CDR3 totals 16 residues.

V is TRBV10-3 and J is TRBJ2-3; 13 nucleotides agree with TRBD2. The germline V gene encodes CDR1 ENHRY and CDR2 SYGVKD. This CDR3 has 16 residues. After removal of 11 bases from V and 2 bases from J, the junction contained 10 bases not matched to a gene. The CDR3 DNA reads TGTGCCTCCTCCGGGACTAGCGGGATCGTCACAGATACGCAGTATTTT. Amino acid sequence: CASSGTSGIVTDTQYF.

This clone was counted a few times. This rearrangement joins TRBV6-4 to TRBJ2-2; D not certain. The CDR3 runs 18 residues. CDR1 and CDR2 (germline): MRHNA, SNTAGT. V lost 0 bases to trimming and J lost 5 bases, with 19 bases between them. CDR3 nucleotide sequence: TGTGCCAGCAGTGACTCGAAAATGAGGAGTCTTGGAACCGGGGAGCTGTTTTTT. Protein sequence: CASSDSKMRSLGTGELFF.